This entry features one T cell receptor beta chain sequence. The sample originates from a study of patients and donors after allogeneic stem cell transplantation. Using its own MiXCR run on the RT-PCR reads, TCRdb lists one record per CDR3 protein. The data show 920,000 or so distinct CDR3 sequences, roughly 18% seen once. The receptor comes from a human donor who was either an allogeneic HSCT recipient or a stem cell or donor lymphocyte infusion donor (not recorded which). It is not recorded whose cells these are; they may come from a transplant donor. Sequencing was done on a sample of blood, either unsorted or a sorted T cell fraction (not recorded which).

CDR3 bases: TGTGCCATCAGTGAGGGGGGCGACGAGCAGTACTTC. Translated: CAISEGGDEQYF. V and J are TRBV10-3 and TRBJ2-7, with D possibly matching TRBD1 (6 bases). In germline, CDR1 is ENHRY, CDR2 SYGVKD. The CDR3 totals 12 residues. Between the trimmed V and J ends, which lost 2 bases and 5 bases, there was a span of 7 bases.